This passage covers 15 T cell receptor beta chains from one sample sequenced in a study of T-cell reconstitution after alpha-beta-depleted transplantation in children. For TCRbeta, the library was prepared with unique molecular identifiers. TCRdb reprocessed the PCR reads via MiXCR and lists one record per CDR3 protein. The sample lists 450,000 to 600,000 distinct CDR3 sequences; 10% were seen once. The material sequenced was PBMCs, taken before TCRalphabeta/CD19-depleted stem cell transplant. All receptors derive from a child under 10 years old with inherited bone marrow failure, due to receive a stem cell transplant.

This clonotype was picked up many times. V and J are TRBV27 and TRBJ1-5; D ambiguous. CDR1 is MNHEY, CDR2 SMNVEV, per germline (reference sequence). The CDR3 extends over 15 amino acids. The V gene lost 8 bases and the J gene lost 2 bases, with 16 bases spanning the gap. CDR3: CASGLEGSGNQPQHF. CDR3 bases: TGTGCCAGCGGACTTGAGGGAAGCGGCAATCAGCCCCAGCATTTT.

This clonotype was recorded many times. V gene TRBV27 combines with J gene TRBJ2-7; a weak D match, TRBD2 (7 bases). V lost 3 bases to trimming and J lost 10 bases, with 19 bases between them. Germline loops: CDR1 MNHEY, CDR2 SMNVEV (reference sequence). The CDR3 sequence is 14 residues long. CDR3 nucleotide sequence: TGTGCCAGCAGTTTTGCTGCGGGGGCCCCTGATCAGTACTTC. It encodes CASSFAAGAPDQYF.

A few counts support this clonotype. This chain connects TRBV4-3 to TRBJ2-1; D may be TRBD1 (6 bases). Germline loops: CDR1 LGHNA, CDR2 YSLEER. Between the trimmed V and J ends, which lost 3 bases and 8 bases, there was a span of 20 bases. CDR3 length: 16 residues. The CDR3 protein is CASSQEMVAGVHEQFF. The DNA for the CDR3 is TGCGCCAGCAGCCAGGAGATGGTGGCAGGGGTCCATGAGCAGTTCTTC.

This clonotype came up many times. The chain carries TRBV7-9 and TRBJ2-2, with TRBD1 matching over 9 bases. Losses at the gene ends were 4 bases for V and 5 bases for J; bases not matched to a gene: 5. From germline, CDR1 is SEHNR and CDR2 FQNEAQ (reference sequence). The CDR3 runs 15 residues. CDR3 in DNA: TGTGCCAGCAGCTACGGACAGGGGACGACCGGGGAGCTGTTTTTT. Translated: CASSYGQGTTGELFF.

There are many counts of this clonotype. The chain carries TRBV12-3 or TRBV12-4 and TRBJ2-1; 9 nucleotides line up with TRBD1. This CDR3 is 18 amino acids long. The V segment lost 5 bases and the J segment 4 bases; nucleotides outside the gene matches: 15. The CDR3 spells CASSTISPRDRAYNEQFF. The CDR3 nucleotides are TGTGCCAGCAGTACAATATCCCCCCGGGACAGGGCGTACAATGAGCAGTTCTTC.

The chain employs TRBV29-1 and TRBJ2-3, with D possibly being TRBD2 (6 bases). Looked up from germline, CDR1 is SQVTM and CDR2 is ANQGSEA. Deletions cut 3 bases from V and 4 bases from J, with 11 bases between. The CDR3 totals 13 residues. The CDR3 spells CSVDTGAADTQYF. The CDR3 nucleotides read TGCAGCGTTGACACGGGAGCGGCAGATACGCAGTATTTT.

As for this clonotype: Possible read error: a much larger clone is one base away. The chain has TRBV19 and TRBJ2-1; 7 bases match TRBD2. This CDR3 contains 15 residues. CDR1 is LNHDA and CDR2 is SQIVND in the germline V gene (reference sequence). Written as DNA, the CDR3 is TGTGCCAGTAGTAGGGCTAGCGGAACCTACAATGAGCAGATCTTC. It codes for CASSRASGTYNEQIF. The full variable domain, completed using reference TRBV19 and TRBJ2-1, is DGGITQSPKYLFRKEGQNVTLSCEQNLNHDAMYWYRQDPGQGLRLIYYSQIVNDFQKGDIAEGYSVSREKKESFPLTVTSAQKNPTAFYLCASSRASGTYNEQIFGPGTRLTVL.

This clonotype was recorded only once. A much larger clone lies a single base off, so this may be a read error. This chain connects TRBV27 to TRBJ1-2; D remains unclear. Germline lookup yields CDR1 MNHEY and CDR2 SMNVEV (reference sequence). The CDR3 has 15 amino acids. CDR3 sequence (DNA): TGTGCCAGTTTGCCGGGGTCGTTTACTAACCATGGCTACACCTTC. Translation gives CASLPGSFTNHGYTF.

For this clonotype: Given a much more abundant clone one base away, this may be a read error. The chain uses TRBV6-6 and TRBJ2-1, with no clear D. The CDR3 sequence is 11 residues long. V lost 8 bases to trimming and J lost 5 bases, with 7 bases between them. The germline V gene encodes CDR1 MNHNY and CDR2 SVGAGI (reference sequence). The CDR3, as DNA: TGTGCCAGCGGACCTAACAATGAGCAGTTCTTC. This sequence encodes CASGPNNEQFF.

The chain recombines TRBV19 with TRBJ2-1; TRBD1 is a possible D gene (6 bases). The V and J ends lost 0 bases and 1 base respectively, with 16 bases between them. Germline CDR1 reads LNHDA; CDR2 reads SQIVND (reference sequence). The CDR3 runs to 18 residues. CDR3 region: CASSIDANEGVSYNEQFF. CDR3 DNA sequence: TGTGCCAGTAGTATAGATGCAAATGAGGGGGTGTCCTACAATGAGCAGTTCTTC.

The sample holds many counts of this clonotype. The V gene is TRBV10-3, the J gene TRBJ2-3; D call uncertain. The length of the CDR3 is 13 residues. V was cut by 2 bases and J by 9 bases, with 12 bases left in between. Germline-derived CDR1 and CDR2 are ENHRY and SYGVKD. The CDR3 sequence is CAISEIDQDTQYF. The CDR3 DNA reads TGTGCCATCAGTGAGATAGACCAAGACACGCAGTATTTT.

This clonotype has ten or more counts. The CDR3 coding sequence is TGTGCCACCGCCTTAACAGGGGACACCGGGGAGCTGTTTTTT. Protein product: CATALTGDTGELFF. The chain employs TRBV24-1 and TRBJ2-2; 7 nucleotides line up with TRBD1. Germline trimming cut 9 bases from V and 3 bases from J; bases unmatched to any gene: 6. In germline, CDR1 is KGHDR, CDR2 SFDVKD. The CDR3 runs to 14 residues.

V gene TRBV12-1 combines with J gene TRBJ2-6; the table's TRBD1 call for D was not verified on the DNA. TRBV12-1 is an annotated pseudogene. The CDR3 spans 17 residues. For the CDR3, the DNA is TGTGCCAGCAGCCCGGGACTGGGGGTAATTGGGGCCAACGTCCTGACTTTC. Protein product: CASSPGLGVIGANVLTF.

This clonotype appeared many times. J is TRBJ1-1 and V is TRBV2; D is possibly TRBD1 (5 bases). Germline V gene data show CDR1 as SNHLY and CDR2 as FYNNEI. This CDR3 has 16 residues. The V end was cut by 7 bases, the J end by 0 bases, with 18 bases between. CDR3 DNA: TGTGCCAGCAACCGCACCGCAGGGCTGATGAACACTGAAGCTTTCTTT. As protein: CASNRTAGLMNTEAFF.

Many counts were recorded for this clonotype. The chain is built from TRBV20-1 and TRBJ2-1; unclear D gene. Trimming removed 0 bases at V and 0 bases at J, with 9 bases between. The length of the CDR3 is 15 residues. Germline V gene lookup returns CDR1 DFQATT and CDR2 SNEGSKA (reference sequence). The CDR3 region is CSARDHRYSYNEQFF. In DNA, the CDR3 is TGCAGTGCTAGAGATCACCGGTACTCCTACAATGAGCAGTTCTTC.